The TCR beta chain under discussion was sequenced for a study of cytomegalovirus exposure and HLA in healthy donors. Germline CDR1 reads SGHNT; CDR2 reads YYREEE (reference sequence). The CDR3 is made up of 15 amino acids. J lost 9 bases, V lost 1 base, and 9 bases had no gene match. Vbeta (60) and Jbeta (13) primers were used in the PCR. The assay was immunoSEQ multiplex PCR, and TCRdb's table has in-frame clones only and misses some. The repertoire consists of approximately 110,000 clones, with 55% to 65% occurring once and the leading ten covering 3% to 4.5%. The genes are TRBV5-4 and TRBJ2-1, with 8 bases lining up with TRBD2. This clonotype was sampled from a man between 25 and 39 years old in good health and CMV-seropositive. Input material: PBMCs. Here the CDR3 DNA reads TGTGCCAGCAGCTTGACTGACGGGGGGGCAACTGAGCAGTTCTTC. Its protein is CASSLTDGGATEQFF.